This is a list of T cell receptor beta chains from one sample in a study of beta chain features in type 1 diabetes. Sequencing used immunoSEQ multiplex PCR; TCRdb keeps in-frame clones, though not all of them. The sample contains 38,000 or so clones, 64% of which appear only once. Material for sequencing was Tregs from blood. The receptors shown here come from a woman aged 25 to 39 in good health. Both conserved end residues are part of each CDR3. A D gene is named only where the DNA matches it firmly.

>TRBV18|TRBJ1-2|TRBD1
CASSPDRGDGYTF
TGTGCCAGCTCACCCGACAGGGGGGACGGCTACACCTTC
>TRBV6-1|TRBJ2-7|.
CASIGSGAAYEQYF
TGTGCCAGCATCGGTAGCGGAGCCGCCTACGAGCAGTACTTC
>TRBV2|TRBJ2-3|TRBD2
CASFLAASTDTQYF
TGTGCCAGCTTCCTAGCGGCTAGCACAGATACGCAGTATTTT
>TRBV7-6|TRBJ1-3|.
CASSTGTNSGNTIYF
TGTGCCAGCAGCACTGGGACAAACTCTGGAAACACCATATATTTT
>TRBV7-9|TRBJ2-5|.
CASTQPGGPRFETQYF
TGTGCCAGCACCCAACCTGGGGGCCCCAGGTTTGAGACCCAGTACTTC
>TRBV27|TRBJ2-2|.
CASSRHPTGELLF
TGTGCCAGCAGCCGCCACCCTACCGGGGAGCTGCTTTTT
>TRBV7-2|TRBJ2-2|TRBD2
CASSLVAGAVGELFF
TGTGCCAGCAGCTTAGTAGCGGGAGCGGTCGGGGAGCTGTTTTTT
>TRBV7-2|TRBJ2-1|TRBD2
CASSSTGTSVSYNEQFF
TGTGCCAGCAGCTCGACGGGGACTAGCGTCTCCTACAATGAGCAGTTCTTC
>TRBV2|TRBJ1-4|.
CARGHANEKLFF
TGTGCCAGGGGACACGCCAATGAAAAACTGTTTTTT
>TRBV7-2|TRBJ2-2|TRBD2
CASRTSDHTGELFF
TGTGCCAGCCGGACTAGCGACCACACCGGGGAGCTGTTTTTT
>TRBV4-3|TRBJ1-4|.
CASSQEGVISGKLFF
TGCGCCAGCAGCCAAGAAGGCGTTATATCGGGAAAACTGTTTTTT